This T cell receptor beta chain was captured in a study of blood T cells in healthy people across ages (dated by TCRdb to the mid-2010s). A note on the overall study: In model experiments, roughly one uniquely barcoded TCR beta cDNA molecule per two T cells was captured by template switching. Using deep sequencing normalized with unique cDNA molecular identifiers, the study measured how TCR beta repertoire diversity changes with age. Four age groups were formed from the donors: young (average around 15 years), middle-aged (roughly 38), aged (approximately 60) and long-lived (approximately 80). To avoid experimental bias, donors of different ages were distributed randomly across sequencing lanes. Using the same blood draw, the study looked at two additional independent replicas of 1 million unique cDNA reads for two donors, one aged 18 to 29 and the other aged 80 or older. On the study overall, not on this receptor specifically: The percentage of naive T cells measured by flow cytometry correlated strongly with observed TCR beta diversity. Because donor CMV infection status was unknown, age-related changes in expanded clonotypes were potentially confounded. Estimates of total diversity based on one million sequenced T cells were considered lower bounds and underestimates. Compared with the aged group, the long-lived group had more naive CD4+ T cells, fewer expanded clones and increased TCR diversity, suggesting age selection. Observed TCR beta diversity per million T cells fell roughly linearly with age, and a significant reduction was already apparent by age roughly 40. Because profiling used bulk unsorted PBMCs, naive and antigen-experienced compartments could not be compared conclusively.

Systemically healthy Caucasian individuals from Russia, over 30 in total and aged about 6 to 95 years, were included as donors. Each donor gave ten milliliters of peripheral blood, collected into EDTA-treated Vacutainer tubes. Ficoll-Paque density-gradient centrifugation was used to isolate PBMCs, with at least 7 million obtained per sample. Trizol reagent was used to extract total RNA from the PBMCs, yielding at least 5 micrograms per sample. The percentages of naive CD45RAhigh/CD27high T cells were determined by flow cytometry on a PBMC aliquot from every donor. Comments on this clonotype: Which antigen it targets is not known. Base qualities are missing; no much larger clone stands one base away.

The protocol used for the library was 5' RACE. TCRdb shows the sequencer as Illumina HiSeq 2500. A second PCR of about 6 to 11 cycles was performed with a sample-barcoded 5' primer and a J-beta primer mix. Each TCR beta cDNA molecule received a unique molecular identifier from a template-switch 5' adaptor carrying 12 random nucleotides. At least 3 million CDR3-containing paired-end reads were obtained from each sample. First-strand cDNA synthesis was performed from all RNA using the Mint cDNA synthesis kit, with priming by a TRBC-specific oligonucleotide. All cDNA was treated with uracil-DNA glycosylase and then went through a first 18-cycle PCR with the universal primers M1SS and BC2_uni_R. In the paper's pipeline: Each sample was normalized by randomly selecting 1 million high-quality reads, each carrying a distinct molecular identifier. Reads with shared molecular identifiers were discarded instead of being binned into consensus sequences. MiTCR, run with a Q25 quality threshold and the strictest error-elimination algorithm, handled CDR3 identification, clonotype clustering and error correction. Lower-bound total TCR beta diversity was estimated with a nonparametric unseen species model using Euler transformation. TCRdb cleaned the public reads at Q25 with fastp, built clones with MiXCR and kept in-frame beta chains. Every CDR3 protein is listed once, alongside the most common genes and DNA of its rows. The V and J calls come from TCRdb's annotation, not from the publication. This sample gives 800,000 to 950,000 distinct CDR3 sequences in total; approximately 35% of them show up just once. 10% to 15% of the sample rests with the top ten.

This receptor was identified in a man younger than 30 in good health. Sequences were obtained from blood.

The CDR3 loop reads CASTNFRGAGNTIYF. The nucleotide sequence is TGTGCCAGCACCAACTTCCGAGGGGCAGGAAACACCATATATTTT. The rearrangement combines TRBV13 with TRBJ1-3; possibly the D gene is TRBD1, per 5 matching bases. From the cysteine through the phenylalanine, the CDR3 covers 15 amino acids. The sequence is cut down to CDR3 DNA, 45 bases in frame from base 1. V drops 7 bases and J drops 4 bases, leaving 17 bases in between. In the germline V gene (reference sequence), CDR1 corresponds to PRHDT and CDR2 to FYEKMQ.